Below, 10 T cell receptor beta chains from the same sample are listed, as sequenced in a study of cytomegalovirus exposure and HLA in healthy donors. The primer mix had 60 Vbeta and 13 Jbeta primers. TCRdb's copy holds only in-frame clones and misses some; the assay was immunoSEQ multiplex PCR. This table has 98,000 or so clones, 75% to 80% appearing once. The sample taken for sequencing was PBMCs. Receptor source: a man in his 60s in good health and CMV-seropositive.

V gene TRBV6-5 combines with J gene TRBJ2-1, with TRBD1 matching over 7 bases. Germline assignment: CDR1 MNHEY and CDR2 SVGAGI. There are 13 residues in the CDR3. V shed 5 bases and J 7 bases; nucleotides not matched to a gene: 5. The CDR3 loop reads CASSGDRENEQFF. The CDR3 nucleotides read TGTGCCAGCAGTGGAGACAGGGAGAATGAGCAGTTCTTC.

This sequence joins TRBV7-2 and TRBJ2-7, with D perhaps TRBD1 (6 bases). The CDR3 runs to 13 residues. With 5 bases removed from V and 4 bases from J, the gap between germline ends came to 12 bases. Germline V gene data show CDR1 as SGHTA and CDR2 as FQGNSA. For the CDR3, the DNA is TGTGCCAGCAGCGTTGACAGGCGGTACGAGCAGTACTTC. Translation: CASSVDRRYEQYF.

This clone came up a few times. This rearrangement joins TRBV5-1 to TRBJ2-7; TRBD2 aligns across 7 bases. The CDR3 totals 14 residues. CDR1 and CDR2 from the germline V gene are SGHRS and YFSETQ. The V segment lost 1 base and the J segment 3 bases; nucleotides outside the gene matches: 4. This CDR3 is CASSLSGEGYEQYF. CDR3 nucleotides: TGCGCCAGCAGCTTGAGTGGGGAGGGCTACGAGCAGTACTTC.

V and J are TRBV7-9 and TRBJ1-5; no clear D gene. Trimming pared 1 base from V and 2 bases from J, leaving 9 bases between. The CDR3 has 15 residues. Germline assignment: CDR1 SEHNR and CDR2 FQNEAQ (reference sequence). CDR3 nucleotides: TGTGCCAGCAGCTTAGGAGATCACGGCAATCAGCCCCAGCATTTT. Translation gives CASSLGDHGNQPQHF.

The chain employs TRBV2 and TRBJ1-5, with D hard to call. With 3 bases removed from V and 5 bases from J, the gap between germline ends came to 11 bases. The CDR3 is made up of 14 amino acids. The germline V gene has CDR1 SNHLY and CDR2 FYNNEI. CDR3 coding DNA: TGTGCCAGCAGTGATTCGACTTTGGATCAGCCCCAGCATTTT. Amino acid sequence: CASSDSTLDQPQHF.

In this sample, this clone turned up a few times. The DNA of the CDR3 is TGTGCCAGCAGCTTTTCGTCGGGCACAGATACGCAGTATTTT. It yields the protein CASSFSSGTDTQYF. The chain combines TRBV5-5 with TRBJ2-3; no clear D. Germline CDR1 and CDR2: SGHKS and YYEKEE (reference sequence). The CDR3 sequence is 14 residues long. V lost 2 bases and J 1 base, leaving 8 bases between the germline ends.

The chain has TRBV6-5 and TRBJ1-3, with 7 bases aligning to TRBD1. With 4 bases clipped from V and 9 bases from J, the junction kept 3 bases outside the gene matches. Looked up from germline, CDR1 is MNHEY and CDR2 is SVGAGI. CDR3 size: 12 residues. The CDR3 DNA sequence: TGTGCCAGCAGTTCTGCAGGGGGCACCATATATTTT. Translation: CASSSAGGTIYF.

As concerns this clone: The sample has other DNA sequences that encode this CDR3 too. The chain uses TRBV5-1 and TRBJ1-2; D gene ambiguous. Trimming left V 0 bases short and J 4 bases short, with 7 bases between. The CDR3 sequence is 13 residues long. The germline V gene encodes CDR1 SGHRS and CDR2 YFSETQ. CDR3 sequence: CASSLGGLYGYTF. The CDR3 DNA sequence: TGCGCCAGCAGCTTGGGAGGGCTCTATGGCTACACCTTC.

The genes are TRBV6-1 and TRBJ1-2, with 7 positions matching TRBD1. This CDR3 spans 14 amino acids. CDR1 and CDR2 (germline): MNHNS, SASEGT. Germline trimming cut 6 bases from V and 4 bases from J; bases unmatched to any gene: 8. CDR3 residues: CASSRDRLFYGYTF. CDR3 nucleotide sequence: TGTGCCAGCAGCCGGGACAGACTCTTCTATGGCTACACCTTC.

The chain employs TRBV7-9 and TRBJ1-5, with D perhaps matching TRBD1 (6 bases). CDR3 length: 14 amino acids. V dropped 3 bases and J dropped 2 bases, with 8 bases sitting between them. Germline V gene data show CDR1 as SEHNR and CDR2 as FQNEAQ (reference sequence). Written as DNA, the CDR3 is TGTGCCAGCAGCTTCTCAGGGGGCAATCAGCCCCAGCATTTT. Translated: CASSFSGGNQPQHF.